This T cell receptor beta chain emerged from a study of graft-versus-host responses after intestinal transplantation. V shed 7 bases and J shed 5 bases, with 14 bases lying between them. The CDR3 contains 12 residues. Germline CDR1 SQVTM, CDR2 ANQGSEA. Sequencing was performed with immunoSEQ multiplex PCR; in TCRdb, only in-frame clones are kept and a portion is missing. This table has tens of thousands of clones, 89% appearing once. Comment on this clone: The antigen is unknown.

This chain joins TRBV29-1 and TRBJ2-5, with a possible D match to TRBD2 (5 bases). The specimen comprised unstimulated CD8+ T cells sorted from spleen or lymph node cells, sampled before intestinal transplant. The receptor was derived from a human donor who received an intestinal transplant. The CDR3 loop reads CSALSGDETQYF. The CDR3 DNA reads TGCAGCGCGCTAAGCGGTGATGAGACCCAGTACTTC.